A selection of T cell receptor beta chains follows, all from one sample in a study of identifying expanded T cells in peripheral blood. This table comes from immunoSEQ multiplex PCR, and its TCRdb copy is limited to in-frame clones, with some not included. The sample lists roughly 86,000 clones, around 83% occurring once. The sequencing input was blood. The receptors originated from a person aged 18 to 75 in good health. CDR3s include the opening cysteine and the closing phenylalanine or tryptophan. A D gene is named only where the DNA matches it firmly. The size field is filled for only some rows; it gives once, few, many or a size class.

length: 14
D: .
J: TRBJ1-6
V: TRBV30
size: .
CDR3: CAWSVDRGGSPLHF
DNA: TGTGCCTGGAGTGTTGATCGTGGTGGTTCACCCCTCCACTTT

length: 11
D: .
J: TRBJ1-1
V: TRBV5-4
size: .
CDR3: CASSLHTEAFF
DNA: TGTGCCAGCAGCCTCCACACTGAAGCTTTCTTT

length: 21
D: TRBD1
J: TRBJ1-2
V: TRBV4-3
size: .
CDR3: CASSQAPTRDRVGGGIYGYTF
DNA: TGCGCCAGCAGCCAAGCTCCTACCAGGGACAGGGTGGGGGGAGGAATCTATGGCTACACCTTC

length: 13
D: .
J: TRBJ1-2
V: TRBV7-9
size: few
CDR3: CASSLEDRRGYTF
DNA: TGTGCCAGCAGCTTAGAAGACAGACGAGGCTACACCTTC

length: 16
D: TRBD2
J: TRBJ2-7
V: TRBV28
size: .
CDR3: CASSRFSGGGPYEQYF
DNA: TGTGCCAGCAGTCGCTTTAGCGGGGGAGGACCCTACGAGCAGTACTTC

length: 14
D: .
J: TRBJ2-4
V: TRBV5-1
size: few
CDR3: CASSLGFQGNIQYF
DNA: TGCGCCAGCAGCCTCGGTTTTCAGGGTAACATTCAGTACTTC

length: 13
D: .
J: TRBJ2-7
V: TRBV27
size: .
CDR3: CASSVTGPHEQYF
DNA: TGTGCCAGCAGTGTTACAGGTCCCCACGAGCAGTACTTC

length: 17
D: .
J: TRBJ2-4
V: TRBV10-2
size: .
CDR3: CASSRSFGADGGNIQYF
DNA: TGCGCCAGCAGTCGATCTTTCGGCGCCGATGGGGGGAACATTCAGTACTTC

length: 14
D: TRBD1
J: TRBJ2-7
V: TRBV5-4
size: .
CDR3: CASHTGGTGDEQYF
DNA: TGTGCCAGCCACACAGGGGGGACAGGGGACGAGCAGTACTTC

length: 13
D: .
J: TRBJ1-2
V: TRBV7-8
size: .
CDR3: CASSLSVNYGYTF
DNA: TGTGCCAGCAGCTTATCCGTGAACTATGGCTACACCTTC

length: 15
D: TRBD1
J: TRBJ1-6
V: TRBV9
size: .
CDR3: CASSLPTGVNSPLHF
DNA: TGTGCCAGCAGCTTGCCCACAGGGGTCAATTCACCCCTCCACTTT

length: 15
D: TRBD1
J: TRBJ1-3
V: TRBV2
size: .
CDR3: CASSTDRVFGNTIYF
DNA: TGTGCCAGCAGTACAGACAGGGTATTCGGAAACACCATATATTTT

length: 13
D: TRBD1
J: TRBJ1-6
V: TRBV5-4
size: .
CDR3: CASSLRTGELLHF
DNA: TGTGCCAGCAGCTTGAGAACAGGGGAACTCCTCCACTTT

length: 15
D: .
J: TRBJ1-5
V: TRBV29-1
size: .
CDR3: CSVADGFLGNQPQHF
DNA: TGCAGCGTCGCCGATGGATTCCTGGGCAATCAGCCCCAGCATTTT

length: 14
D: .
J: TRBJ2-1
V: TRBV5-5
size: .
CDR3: CASSSGNRAHEQFF
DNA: TGTGCCAGCAGCTCGGGTAACAGGGCTCATGAGCAGTTCTTC

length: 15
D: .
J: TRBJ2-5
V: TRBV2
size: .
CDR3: CASSPDGSLRGTQYF
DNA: TGTGCCAGCAGCCCCGACGGGTCCCTTCGTGGGACCCAGTACTTC

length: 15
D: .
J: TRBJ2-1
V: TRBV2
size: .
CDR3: CASSASSQSYNEQFF
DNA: TGTGCCAGCAGTGCGTCTAGCCAATCCTACAATGAGCAGTTCTTC

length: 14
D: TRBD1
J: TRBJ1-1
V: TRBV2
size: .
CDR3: CASRGTGLNTEAFF
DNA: TGTGCCAGCAGGGGGACAGGATTAAACACTGAAGCTTTCTTT

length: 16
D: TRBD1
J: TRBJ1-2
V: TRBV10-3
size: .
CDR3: CAIRSQVGTGGGGYTF
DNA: TGTGCCATCAGATCCCAAGTAGGGACAGGGGGCGGTGGCTACACCTTC

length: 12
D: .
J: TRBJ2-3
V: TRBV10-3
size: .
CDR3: CAIRQTMNTQYF
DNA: TGTGCCATCAGGCAAACGATGAATACGCAGTATTTT

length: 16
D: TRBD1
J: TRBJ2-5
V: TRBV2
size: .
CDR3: CASGNPGQRYQETQYF
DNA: TGTGCCAGCGGGAACCCGGGACAGCGTTATCAAGAGACCCAGTACTTC

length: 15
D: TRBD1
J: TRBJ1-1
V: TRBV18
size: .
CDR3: CASSPSTGRNTEAFF
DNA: TGTGCCAGCTCTCCCTCGACAGGGAGGAACACTGAAGCTTTCTTT

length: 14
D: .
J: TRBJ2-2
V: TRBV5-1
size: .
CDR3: CASSQPFGTGELFF
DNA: TGCGCCAGCAGCCAGCCTTTTGGCACCGGGGAGCTGTTTTTT

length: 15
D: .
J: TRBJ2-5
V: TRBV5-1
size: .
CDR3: CASRLGAPYQETQYF
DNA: TGCGCCAGCAGATTGGGGGCCCCATACCAAGAGACCCAGTACTTC

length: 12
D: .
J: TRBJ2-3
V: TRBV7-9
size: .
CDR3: CASTDVTDTQYF
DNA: TGTGCCAGCACCGACGTCACAGATACGCAGTATTTT

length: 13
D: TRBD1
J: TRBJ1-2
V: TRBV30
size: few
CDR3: CAWRTGTAYGYTF
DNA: TGTGCCTGGAGAACCGGGACAGCCTATGGCTACACCTTC

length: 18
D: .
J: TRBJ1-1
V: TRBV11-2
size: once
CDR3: CASSSHPGPRGSNTEAFF
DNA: TGTGCCAGCAGCTCTCATCCGGGACCGCGCGGGTCGAACACTGAAGCTTTCTTT

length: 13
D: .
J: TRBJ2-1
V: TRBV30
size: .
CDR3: CAWSVLGVNEQFF
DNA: TGTGCCTGGAGTGTACTAGGGGTCAATGAGCAGTTCTTC

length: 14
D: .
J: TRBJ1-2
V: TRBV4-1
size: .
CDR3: CASSQDTGTYGYTF
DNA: TGCGCCAGCAGCCAGGACACAGGGACTTATGGCTACACCTTC

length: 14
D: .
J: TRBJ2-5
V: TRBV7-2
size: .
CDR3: CASSADPTGETQYF
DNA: TGTGCCAGCAGCGCCGACCCGACGGGAGAGACCCAGTACTTC

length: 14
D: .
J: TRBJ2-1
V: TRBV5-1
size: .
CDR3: CASSLNPGGHEQFF
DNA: TGCGCCAGCAGCTTGAATCCAGGGGGGCATGAGCAGTTCTTC

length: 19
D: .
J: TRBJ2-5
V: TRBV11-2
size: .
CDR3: CASSFLPPWVTLSQETQYF
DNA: TGTGCCAGCAGCTTTCTCCCTCCGTGGGTCACCCTAAGTCAAGAGACCCAGTACTTC

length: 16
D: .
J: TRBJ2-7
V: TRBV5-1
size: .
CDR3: CASSLIPTTSTYEQYF
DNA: TGCGCCAGCAGCTTGATCCCGACCACAAGTACCTACGAGCAGTACTTC

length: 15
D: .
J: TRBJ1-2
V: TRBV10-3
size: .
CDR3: CAISEFQGMSYGYTF
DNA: TGTGCCATCAGTGAGTTTCAGGGGATGAGCTATGGCTACACCTTC

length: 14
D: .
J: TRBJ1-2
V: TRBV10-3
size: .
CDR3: CAIREGGANYGYTF
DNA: TGTGCCATCAGGGAGGGGGGAGCTAACTATGGCTACACCTTC

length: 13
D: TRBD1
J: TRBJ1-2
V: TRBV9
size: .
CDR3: CASSTGTGSGYTF
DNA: TGTGCCAGCAGCACGGGGACAGGTAGTGGCTACACCTTC

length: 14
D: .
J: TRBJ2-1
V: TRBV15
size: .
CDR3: CATSRAGFYNEQFF
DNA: TGTGCCACCAGCAGAGCGGGGTTCTACAATGAGCAGTTCTTC

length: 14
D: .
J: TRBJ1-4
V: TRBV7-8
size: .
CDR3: CASSLAPRDEKLFF
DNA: TGTGCCAGCAGCTTAGCTCCGAGAGATGAAAAACTGTTTTTT

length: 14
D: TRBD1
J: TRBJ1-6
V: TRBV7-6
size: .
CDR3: CASSLNRGDKALHF
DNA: TGTGCCAGCAGCTTAAACAGGGGAGATAAGGCCCTCCACTTT

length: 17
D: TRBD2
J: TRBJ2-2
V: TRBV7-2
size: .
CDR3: CASSRWGSGGATGELFF
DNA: TGTGCCAGCAGCCGGTGGGGTAGCGGGGGGGCTACCGGGGAGCTGTTTTTT

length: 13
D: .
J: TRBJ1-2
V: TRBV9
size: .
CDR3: CASTREGDYGYTF
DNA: TGTGCCAGCACCCGTGAGGGGGACTATGGCTACACCTTC

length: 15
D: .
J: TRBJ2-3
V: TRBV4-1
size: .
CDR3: CASSQLVKGTDTQYF
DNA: TGCGCCAGCAGCCAACTAGTAAAAGGCACAGATACGCAGTATTTT

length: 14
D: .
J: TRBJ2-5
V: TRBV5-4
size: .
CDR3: CASRVGAGEETQYF
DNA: TGTGCCAGCAGAGTTGGAGCAGGGGAGGAGACCCAGTACTTC

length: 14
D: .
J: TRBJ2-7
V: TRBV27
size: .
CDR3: CASRRTVSSYEQYF
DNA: TGTGCCAGCAGAAGGACGGTTAGCTCCTACGAGCAGTACTTC

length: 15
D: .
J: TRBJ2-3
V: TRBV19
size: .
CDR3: CASSIHHIGTDTQYF
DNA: TGTGCCAGTAGTATACATCACATCGGGACGGATACGCAGTATTTT

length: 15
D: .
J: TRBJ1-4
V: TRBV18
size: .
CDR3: CASSPPRRSGEKLFF
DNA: TGTGCCAGCTCACCACCGCGCAGGTCCGGTGAAAAACTGTTTTTT

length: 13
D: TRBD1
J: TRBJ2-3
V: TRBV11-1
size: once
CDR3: CASSTNRGDTQYF
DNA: TGTGCCAGCAGCACAAACAGGGGAGATACGCAGTATTTT

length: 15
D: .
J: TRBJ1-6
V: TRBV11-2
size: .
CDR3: CASSLSGAGNSPLHF
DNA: TGTGCCAGCAGCTTATCAGGGGCTGGGAATTCACCCCTCCACTTT

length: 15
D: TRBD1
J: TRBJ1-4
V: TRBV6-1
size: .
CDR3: CASSKRGGAYEKLFF
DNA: TGTGCCAGCAGTAAAAGAGGGGGCGCGTATGAAAAACTGTTTTTT

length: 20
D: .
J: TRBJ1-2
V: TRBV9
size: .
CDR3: CASSPERGVAGAFLGYGYTF
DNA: TGTGCCAGCAGCCCTGAACGGGGGGTCGCCGGTGCTTTTCTTGGCTATGGCTACACCTTC

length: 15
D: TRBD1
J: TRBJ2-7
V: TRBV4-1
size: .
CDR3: CASSQRGTGAQEQYF
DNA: TGCGCCAGCAGCCAACGTGGGACAGGAGCCCAGGAGCAGTACTTC

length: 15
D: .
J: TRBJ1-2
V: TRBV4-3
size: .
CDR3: CASSQDWGDPYGYTF
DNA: TGCGCCAGCAGCCAAGATTGGGGCGACCCCTATGGCTACACCTTC

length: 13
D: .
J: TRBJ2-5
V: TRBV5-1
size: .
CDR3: CASSSEGWETQYF
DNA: TGCGCCAGCAGCTCAGAGGGATGGGAGACCCAGTACTTC

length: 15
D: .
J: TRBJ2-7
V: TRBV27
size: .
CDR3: CASSLSSFVSYEQYF
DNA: TGTGCCAGCAGTTTATCGTCATTCGTCAGCTACGAGCAGTACTTC